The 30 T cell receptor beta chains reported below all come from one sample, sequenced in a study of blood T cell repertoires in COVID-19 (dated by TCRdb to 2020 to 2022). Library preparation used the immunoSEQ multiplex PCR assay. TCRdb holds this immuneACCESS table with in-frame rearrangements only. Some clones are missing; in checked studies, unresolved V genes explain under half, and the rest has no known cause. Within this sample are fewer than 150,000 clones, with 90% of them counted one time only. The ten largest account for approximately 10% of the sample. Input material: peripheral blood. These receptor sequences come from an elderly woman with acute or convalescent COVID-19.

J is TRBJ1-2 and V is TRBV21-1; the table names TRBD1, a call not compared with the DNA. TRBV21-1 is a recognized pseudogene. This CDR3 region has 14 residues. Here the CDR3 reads CASIKDRGTYGYTF. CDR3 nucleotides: TGTGCCAGCATCAAGGACAGGGGAACTTATGGCTACACCTTC.

The CDR3 DNA follows: TGTGCCAGCGGAGGGCGGGGGGCAGCTTTCTTT. This codes for CASGGRGAAFF. The chain links TRBV2 to TRBJ1-1; D is possibly TRBD1 (6 bases). Germline V gives CDR1 SNHLY, CDR2 FYNNEI. V dropped 8 bases and J dropped 10 bases, with 14 bases sitting between them. The CDR3 runs to 11 residues. The full variable domain, rest sourced from reference TRBV2 and TRBJ1-1, is EPEVTQTPSHQVTQMGQEVILRCVPISNHLYFYWYRQILGQKVEFLVSFYNNEISEKSEIFDDQFSVERPDGSNFTLKIRSTKLEDSAMYFCASGGRGAAFFGQGTRLTVV.

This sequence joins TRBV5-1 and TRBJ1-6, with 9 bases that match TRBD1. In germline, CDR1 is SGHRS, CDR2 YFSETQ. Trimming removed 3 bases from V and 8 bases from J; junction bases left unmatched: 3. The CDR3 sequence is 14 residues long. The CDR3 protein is CASSSTGGDSPLHF. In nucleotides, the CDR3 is TGCGCCAGCAGCTCGACAGGGGGGGATTCACCCCTCCACTTT.

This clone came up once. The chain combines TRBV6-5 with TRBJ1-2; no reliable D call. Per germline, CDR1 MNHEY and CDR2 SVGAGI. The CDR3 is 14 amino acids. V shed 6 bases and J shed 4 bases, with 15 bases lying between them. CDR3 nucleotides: TGTGCCAGCAGACGAGCCCGAGTGAGCTATGGCTACACCTTC. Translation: CASRRARVSYGYTF.

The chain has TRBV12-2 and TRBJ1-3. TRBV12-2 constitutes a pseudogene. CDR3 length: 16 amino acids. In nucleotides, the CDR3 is TGTGCAAGTCGCCCGGAGGGGGGGGCCTCTGGAAACACCATATATTTT. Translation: CASRPEGGASGNTIYF.

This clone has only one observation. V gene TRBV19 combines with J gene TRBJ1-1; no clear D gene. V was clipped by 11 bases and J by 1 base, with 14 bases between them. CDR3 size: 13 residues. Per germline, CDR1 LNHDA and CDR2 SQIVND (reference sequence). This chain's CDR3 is CARPGGPNTEAFF. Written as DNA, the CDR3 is TGTGCCCGACCTGGAGGGCCGAACACTGAAGCTTTCTTT.

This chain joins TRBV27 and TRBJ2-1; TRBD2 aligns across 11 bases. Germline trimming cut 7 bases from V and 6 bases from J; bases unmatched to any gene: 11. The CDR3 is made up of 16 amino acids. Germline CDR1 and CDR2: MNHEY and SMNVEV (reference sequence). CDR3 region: CASTLSSGGTPNEQFF. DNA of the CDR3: TGTGCCAGCACCCTCTCTAGCGGGGGGACCCCCAATGAGCAGTTCTTC.

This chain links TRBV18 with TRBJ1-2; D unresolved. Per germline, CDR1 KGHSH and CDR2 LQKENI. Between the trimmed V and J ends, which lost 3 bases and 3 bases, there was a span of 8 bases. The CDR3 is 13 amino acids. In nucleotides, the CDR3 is TGTGCCAGCTCACCCAACGGAGACTATGGCTACACCTTC. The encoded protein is CASSPNGDYGYTF.

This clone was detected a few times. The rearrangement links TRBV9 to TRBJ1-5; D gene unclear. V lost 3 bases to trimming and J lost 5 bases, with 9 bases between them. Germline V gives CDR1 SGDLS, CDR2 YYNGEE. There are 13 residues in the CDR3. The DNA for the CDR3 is TGTGCCAGCAGCGCCGGGTCGGATCAGCCCCAGCATTTT. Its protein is CASSAGSDQPQHF. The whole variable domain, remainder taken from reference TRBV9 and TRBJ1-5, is DSGVTQTPKHLITATGQRVTLRCSPRSGDLSVYWYQQSLDQGLQFLIQYYNGEERAKGNILERFSAQQFPDLHSELNLSSLELGDSALYFCASSAGSDQPQHFGDGTRLSIL.

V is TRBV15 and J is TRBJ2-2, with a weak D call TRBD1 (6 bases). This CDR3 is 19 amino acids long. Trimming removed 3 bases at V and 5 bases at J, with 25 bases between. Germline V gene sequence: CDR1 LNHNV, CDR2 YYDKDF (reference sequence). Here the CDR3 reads CATSSALSVQGSSTGELFF. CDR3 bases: TGTGCCACCAGCAGTGCCCTTTCAGTACAGGGAAGTTCGACCGGGGAGCTGTTTTTT. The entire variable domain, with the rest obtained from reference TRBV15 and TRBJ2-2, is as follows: DAMVIQNPRYQVTQFGKPVTLSCSQTLNHNVMYWYQQKSSQAPKLLFHYYDKDFNNEADTPDNFQSRRPNTSFCFLDIRSPGLGDTAMYLCATSSALSVQGSSTGELFFGEGSRLTVL.

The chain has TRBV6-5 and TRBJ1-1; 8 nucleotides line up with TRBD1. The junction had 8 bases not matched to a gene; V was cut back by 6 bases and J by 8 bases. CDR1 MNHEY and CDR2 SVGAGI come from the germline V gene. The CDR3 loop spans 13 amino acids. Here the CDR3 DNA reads TGTGCCAGCAGGGCCGGGACAGGTGGGGAAGCTTTCTTT. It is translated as CASRAGTGGEAFF.

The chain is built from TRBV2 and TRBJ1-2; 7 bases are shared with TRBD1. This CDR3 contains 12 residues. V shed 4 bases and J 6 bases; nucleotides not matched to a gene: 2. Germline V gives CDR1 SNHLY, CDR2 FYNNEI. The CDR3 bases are TGTGCCAGCAGTGTACAGGGGAATGGCTACACCTTC. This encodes CASSVQGNGYTF.

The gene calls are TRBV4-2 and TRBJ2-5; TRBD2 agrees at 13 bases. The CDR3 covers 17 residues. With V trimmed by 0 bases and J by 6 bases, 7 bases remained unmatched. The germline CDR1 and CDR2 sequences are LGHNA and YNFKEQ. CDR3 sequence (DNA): TGTGCCAGCAGCCAAGATTTACTAGCGGGGGGGAGACAGACCCAGTACTTC. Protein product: CASSQDLLAGGRQTQYF.

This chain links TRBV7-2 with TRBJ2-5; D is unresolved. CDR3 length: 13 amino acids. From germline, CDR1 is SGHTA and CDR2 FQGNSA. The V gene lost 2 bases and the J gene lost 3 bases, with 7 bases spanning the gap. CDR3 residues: CASSLSREETQYF. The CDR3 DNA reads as TGTGCCAGCAGCTTATCACGGGAAGAGACCCAGTACTTC.

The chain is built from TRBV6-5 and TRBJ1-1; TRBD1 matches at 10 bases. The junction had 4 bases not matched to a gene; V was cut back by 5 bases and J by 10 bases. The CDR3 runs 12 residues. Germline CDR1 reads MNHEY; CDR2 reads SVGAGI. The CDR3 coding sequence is TGTGCCAGCAGTACAAGGACAGGGGGAGCTTTCTTT. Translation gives CASSTRTGGAFF.

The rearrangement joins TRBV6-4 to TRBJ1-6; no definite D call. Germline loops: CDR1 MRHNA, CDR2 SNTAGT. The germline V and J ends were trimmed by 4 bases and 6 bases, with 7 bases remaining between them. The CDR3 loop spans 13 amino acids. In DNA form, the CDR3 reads TGTGCCAGCAGTGTGGGCTTTAATTCACCCCTCCACTTT. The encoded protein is CASSVGFNSPLHF.

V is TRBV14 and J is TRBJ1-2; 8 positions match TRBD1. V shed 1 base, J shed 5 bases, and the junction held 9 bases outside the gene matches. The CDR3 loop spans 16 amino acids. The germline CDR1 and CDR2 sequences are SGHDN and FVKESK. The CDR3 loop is CASSQAVSQGAYGYTF. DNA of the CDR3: TGTGCCAGCAGCCAAGCCGTTTCGCAGGGGGCGTATGGCTACACCTTC.

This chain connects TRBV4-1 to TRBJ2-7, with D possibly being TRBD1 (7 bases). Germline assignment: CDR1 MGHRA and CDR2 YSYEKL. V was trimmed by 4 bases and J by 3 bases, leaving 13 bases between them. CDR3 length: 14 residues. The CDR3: CASSRGTADYEQYF. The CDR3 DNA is TGCGCCAGCAGCCGCGGGACAGCTGACTACGAGCAGTACTTC.

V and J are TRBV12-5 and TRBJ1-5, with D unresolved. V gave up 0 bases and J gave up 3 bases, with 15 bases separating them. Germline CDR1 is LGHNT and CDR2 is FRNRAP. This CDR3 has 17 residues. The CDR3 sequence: CASGLVNIAETNQPQHF. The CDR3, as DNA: TGTGCTAGTGGTTTGGTTAATATCGCGGAGACCAATCAGCCCCAGCATTTT.

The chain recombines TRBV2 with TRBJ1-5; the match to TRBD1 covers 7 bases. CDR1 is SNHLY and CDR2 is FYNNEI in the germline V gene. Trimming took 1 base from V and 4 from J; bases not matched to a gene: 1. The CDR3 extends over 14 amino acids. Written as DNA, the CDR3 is TGTGCCAGCAGTGAAGGACAGGGTAATCAGCCCCAGCATTTT. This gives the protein CASSEGQGNQPQHF.

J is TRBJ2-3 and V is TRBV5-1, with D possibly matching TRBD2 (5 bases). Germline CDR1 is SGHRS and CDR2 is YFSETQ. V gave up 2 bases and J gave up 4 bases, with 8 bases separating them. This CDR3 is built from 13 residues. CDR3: CASSFYGADTQYF. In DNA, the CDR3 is TGCGCCAGCAGCTTCTACGGGGCAGATACGCAGTATTTT.

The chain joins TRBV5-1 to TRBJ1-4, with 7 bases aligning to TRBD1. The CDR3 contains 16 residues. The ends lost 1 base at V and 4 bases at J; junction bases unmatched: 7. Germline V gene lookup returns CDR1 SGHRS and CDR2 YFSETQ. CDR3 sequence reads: CASSLMGDRFNEKLFF. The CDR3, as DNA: TGCGCCAGCAGCTTGATGGGGGACAGATTTAATGAAAAACTGTTTTTT. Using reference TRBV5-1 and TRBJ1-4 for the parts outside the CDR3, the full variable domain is KAGVTQTPRYLIKTRGQQVTLSCSPISGHRSVSWYQQTPGQGLQFLFEYFSETQRNKGNFPGRFSGRQFSNSRSEMNVSTLELGDSALYLCASSLMGDRFNEKLFFGSGTQLSVL.

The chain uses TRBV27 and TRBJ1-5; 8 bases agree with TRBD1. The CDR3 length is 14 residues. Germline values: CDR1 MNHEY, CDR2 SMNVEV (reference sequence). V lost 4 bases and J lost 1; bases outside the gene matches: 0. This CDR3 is CASSYRGSNQPQHF. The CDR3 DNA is TGTGCCAGCAGTTACAGGGGGAGCAATCAGCCCCAGCATTTT.

CDR3 region: CASSLAGTENEKLFF. CDR3 bases: TGCGCCAGCAGCTTAGCCGGGACAGAAAATGAAAAACTGTTTTTT. The V gene is TRBV5-1, the J gene TRBJ1-4, with 7 bases matching TRBD1. Germline loops: CDR1 SGHRS, CDR2 YFSETQ. V was pared by 2 bases and J by 5 bases, with 6 bases of the junction left unmatched. The CDR3 has 15 amino acids.

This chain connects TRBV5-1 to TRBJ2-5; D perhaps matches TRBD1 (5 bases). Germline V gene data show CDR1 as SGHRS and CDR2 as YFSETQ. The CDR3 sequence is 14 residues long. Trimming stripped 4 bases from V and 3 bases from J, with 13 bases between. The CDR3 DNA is TGCGCCAGCAGCATCCAGGGTGGCAAAGAGACCCAGTACTTC. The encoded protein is CASSIQGGKETQYF. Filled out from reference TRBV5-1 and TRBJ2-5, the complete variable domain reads KAGVTQTPRYLIKTRGQQVTLSCSPISGHRSVSWYQQTPGQGLQFLFEYFSETQRNKGNFPGRFSGRQFSNSRSEMNVSTLELGDSALYLCASSIQGGKETQYFGPGTRLLVL.

This chain's CDR3 is CASSPGDLGYTF. The CDR3 nucleotides read TGTGCCAGCAGTCCAGGGGACCTAGGCTACACCTTC. This chain uses TRBV6-5 with TRBJ1-2; perhaps TRBD1 as D (6 bases). Trimming shortened V by 5 bases and J by 8 bases, and 12 bases separated the two germline ends. Germline CDR1 and CDR2: MNHEY and SVGAGI. CDR3 length: 12 amino acids.

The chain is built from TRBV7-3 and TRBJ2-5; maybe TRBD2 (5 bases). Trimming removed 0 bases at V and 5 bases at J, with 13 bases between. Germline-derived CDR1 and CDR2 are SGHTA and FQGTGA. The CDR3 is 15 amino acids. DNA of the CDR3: TGTGCCAGCAGCTTAACGTCGGGATTAGGGGAGACCCAGTACTTC. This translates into CASSLTSGLGETQYF.

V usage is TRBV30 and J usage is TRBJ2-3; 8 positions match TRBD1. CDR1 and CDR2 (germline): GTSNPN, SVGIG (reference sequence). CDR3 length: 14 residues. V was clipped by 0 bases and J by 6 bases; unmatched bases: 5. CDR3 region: CAWSVGTGGDTQYF. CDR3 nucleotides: TGTGCCTGGAGTGTTGGTACAGGGGGGGATACGCAGTATTTT. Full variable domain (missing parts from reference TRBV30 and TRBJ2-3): SQTIHQWPATLVQPVGSPLSLECTVEGTSNPNLYWYRQAAGRGLQLLFYSVGIGQISSEVPQNLSASRPQDRQFILSSKKLLLSDSGFYLCAWSVGTGGDTQYFGPGTRLTVL.

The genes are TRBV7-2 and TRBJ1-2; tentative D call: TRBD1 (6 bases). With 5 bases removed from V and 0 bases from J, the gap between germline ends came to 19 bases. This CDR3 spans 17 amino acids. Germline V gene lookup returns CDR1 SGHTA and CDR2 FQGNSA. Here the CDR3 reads CASSPGAGRAANYGYTF. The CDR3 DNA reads TGTGCCAGCAGCCCAGGGGCAGGGAGGGCGGCTAACTATGGCTACACCTTC.

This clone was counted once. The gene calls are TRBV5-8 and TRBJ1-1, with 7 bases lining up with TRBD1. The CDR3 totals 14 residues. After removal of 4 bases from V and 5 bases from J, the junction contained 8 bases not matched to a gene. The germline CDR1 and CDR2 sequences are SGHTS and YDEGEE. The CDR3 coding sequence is TGTGCCAGCAGCAATTACAGGGGCTGGACTGAAGCTTTCTTT. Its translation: CASSNYRGWTEAFF.